These T cell receptor beta chains were read from a single sample in a study of shared clonotypes between healthy human individuals. Using immunoSEQ multiplex PCR, the repertoire was profiled, and TCRdb retains in-frame clones only, with some absent. The sample carries more than 2 million clones, 93% recorded once. Sequencing was done on a sample of naive CD8+ T cells from PBMCs. The receptors originated from a man in his late teens or twenties in good health. Some clones in this sample may be carry-over from other donors' samples. Each CDR3 is given with its conserved first and last residue. Fields, in order: V gene, J gene, D gene, CDR3 protein, CDR3 DNA. A D gene is named only where the DNA matches it firmly.

TRBV28	TRBJ2-7	TRBD2	CASSFGGEAYEQYF	TGTGCCAGCAGTTTTGGGGGGGAAGCCTACGAGCAGTACTTC
TRBV7-2	TRBJ2-7	TRBD2	CASSPGEREIIYEQYF	TGTGCCAGCAGCCCAGGGGAGCGGGAGATCATTTACGAGCAGTACTTC
TRBV9	TRBJ1-1	.	CASSPGGSGRNTEAFF	TGTGCCAGCAGCCCAGGAGGCTCAGGGCGCAACACTGAAGCTTTCTTT
TRBV28	TRBJ2-7	.	CASSLTGDYEQYF	TGTGCCAGCAGCCTCACAGGTGACTACGAGCAGTACTTC
TRBV7-9	TRBJ1-4	.	CASSLEGSSEKLFF	TGTGCCAGCAGCTTAGAGGGGAGTAGTGAAAAACTGTTTTTT
TRBV9	TRBJ1-1	.	CASSVGRTPEAFF	TGTGCCAGCAGCGTCGGACGGACTCCGGAGGCTTTCTTT
TRBV4-3	TRBJ2-1	TRBD1	CASSQEGQFFNEQFF	TGCGCCAGCAGCCAAGAGGGACAGTTCTTCAATGAGCAGTTCTTC
TRBV28	TRBJ2-7	.	CASSFGGDYEQYF	TGTGCCAGCAGTTTTGGTGGAGACTACGAGCAGTACTTC
TRBV28	TRBJ2-1	.	CASTPLAGNNEQFF	TGTGCCAGCACCCCGCTGGCCGGTAACAATGAGCAGTTCTTC
TRBV4-1	TRBJ2-2	.	CASSLRAGEDGELFF	TGCGCCAGCAGCCTCCGGGCAGGGGAAGACGGGGAGCTGTTTTTT
TRBV7-8	TRBJ2-7	.	CASSLGEAAVSSYEQYF	TGTGCCAGCAGCTTAGGTGAAGCAGCGGTAAGCTCCTACGAGCAGTACTTC
TRBV13	TRBJ2-7	TRBD2	CASSPWGTSASYEQYF	TGTGCCAGCAGCCCGTGGGGGACTAGCGCGTCCTACGAGCAGTACTTC
TRBV6-5	TRBJ1-5	TRBD1	CASSLGTVNQPQHF	TGTGCCAGCAGTTTGGGGACAGTCAATCAGCCCCAGCATTTT
TRBV11-3	TRBJ2-1	.	CASSLDPRPRLLRFF	TGTGCCAGCAGCTTAGATCCCCGGCCAAGACTCCTGCGGTTCTTC
TRBV9	TRBJ1-1	.	CASSVVRDLNTEAFF	TGTGCCAGCAGCGTAGTTCGGGACTTGAACACTGAAGCTTTCTTT
TRBV5-6	TRBJ2-3	TRBD2	CASSLGAGVGSDTQYF	TGTGCCAGCAGCTTGGGAGCGGGAGTAGGGTCAGATACGCAGTATTTT
TRBV19	TRBJ1-5	.	CASSRDNSNQPQHF	TGTGCCAGTAGCCGGGACAATAGCAATCAGCCCCAGCATTTT
TRBV9	TRBJ2-1	.	CASSPISGAREGYEQFF	TGTGCCAGCAGCCCGATCAGTGGGGCCCGGGAAGGTTATGAGCAGTTCTTC
TRBV30	TRBJ2-7	.	CAWSVGATYEQYF	TGTGCCTGGAGTGTAGGGGCTACCTACGAGCAGTACTTC
TRBV11-2	TRBJ2-7	TRBD2	CASSFPPSGSSEQYF	TGTGCCAGCAGCTTCCCCCCTAGCGGGAGTAGCGAGCAGTACTTC